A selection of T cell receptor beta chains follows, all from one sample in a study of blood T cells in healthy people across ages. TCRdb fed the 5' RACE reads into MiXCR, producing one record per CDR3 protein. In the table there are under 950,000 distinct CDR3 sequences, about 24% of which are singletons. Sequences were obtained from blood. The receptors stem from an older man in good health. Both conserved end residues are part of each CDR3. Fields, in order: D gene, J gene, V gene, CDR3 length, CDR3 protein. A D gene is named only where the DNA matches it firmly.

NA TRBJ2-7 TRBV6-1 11 CASSGWWEQYF
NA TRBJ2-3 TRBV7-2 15 CASSPLRPQTDTQYF
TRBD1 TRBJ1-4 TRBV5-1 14 CASSNLGQGEKLFF
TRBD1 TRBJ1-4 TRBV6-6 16 CASSFGTGSGGEKLFF
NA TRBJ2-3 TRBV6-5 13 CAVGRGITDTQYF
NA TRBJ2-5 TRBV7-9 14 CASSLIAGTGTQYF
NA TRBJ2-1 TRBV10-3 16 CAISFRTEAPYNEQFF
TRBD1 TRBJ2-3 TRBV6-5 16 CASRTERDRGSDTQYF
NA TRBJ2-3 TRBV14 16 CASSQAPGVVTDTQYF
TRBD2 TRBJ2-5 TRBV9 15 CASSVGAGVQETQYF
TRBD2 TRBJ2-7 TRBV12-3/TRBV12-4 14 CASRTSGGNYEQYF
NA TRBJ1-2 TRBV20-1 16 CSARDRAGFGNYGYTF
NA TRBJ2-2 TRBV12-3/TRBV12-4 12 CASIDPTGELFF
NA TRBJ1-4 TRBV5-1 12 CASSRIGEKLFF
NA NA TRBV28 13 CASSLLAGEAQYF
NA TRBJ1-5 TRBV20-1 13 CSAHPGRTGPQHF